The 29 T cell receptor beta chains reported below all come from one sample, sequenced in a study of molecular identifiers for immune sequencing clone quantification. TCRdb re-derived calls from the PCR reads in MiXCR, one entry per CDR3 protein. The sample holds tens of thousands of distinct CDR3 sequences; 15% to 20% are singletons and the top ten take around 1.4%. What was sequenced was naive CD8+ T cells from blood, with Jurkat cell RNA spiked in. The subset is: FACS-sorted CD8+CD4-CCR7+CD45RA+ naive T cells. These receptors all stem from a human donor in good health. Some libraries in this study had Jurkat cell RNA spiked in.

Regarding this clonotype: A read error is possible here, since a much larger clone lies one base away. This chain links TRBV7-2 with TRBJ2-2, with 10 bases aligning to TRBD2. This CDR3 has 16 residues. Germline values: CDR1 SGHTA, CDR2 FQGNSA. After removal of 8 bases from V and 6 bases from J, the junction contained 12 bases not matched to a gene. As DNA, the CDR3 is TGTGCCAGCGGAACTACTAGCGGGATTATTTCCGGGGAGCTGTTTTTT. Translated: CASGTTSGIISGELFF. The full variable domain, its missing parts supplied by reference TRBV7-2 and TRBJ2-2, is GAGVSQSPSNKVTEKGKDVELRCDPISGHTALYWYRQSLGQGLEFLIYFQGNSAPDKSGLPSDRFSAERTGGSVSTLTIQRTQQEDSAVYLCASGTTSGIISGELFFGEGSRLTVL.

This clonotype was observed many times. The rearrangement links TRBV19 to TRBJ2-7; D is unresolved. The ends were cut back, 3 bases at V and 3 bases at J, with 12 bases in the middle. This CDR3 is 14 amino acids long. CDR1 and CDR2 (germline): LNHDA, SQIVND (reference sequence). The CDR3 loop is CASSIAFGFYEQYF. In DNA, the CDR3 is TGTGCCAGTAGTATCGCTTTTGGTTTCTACGAGCAGTACTTC.

In this sample, this clonotype turned up many times. Compared with germline, one end of the junction differs, possibly owing to a read error. The V and J genes are TRBV29-1 and TRBJ2-1, with TRBD2 matching over 14 bases. This CDR3 has 12 amino acids. Germline CDR1 and CDR2: SQVTM and ANQGSEA. The CDR3 loop reads CSVAGTSGSWIF. CDR3 coding DNA: TGCAGCGTTGCTGGGACTAGCGGGAGCTGGATCTTC.

The chain is built from TRBV6-5 and TRBJ2-7; 9 positions match TRBD2. V trimming: 2 bases; J trimming: 6 bases; junction bases outside the gene matches: 11. Germline lookup yields CDR1 MNHEY and CDR2 SVGAGI. The CDR3 is 16 amino acids. The CDR3 region is CASSYQRLAVVGEQYF. Here the CDR3 DNA reads TGTGCCAGCAGTTACCAGAGACTAGCGGTTGTTGGCGAGCAGTACTTC.

Ten or more counts support this clonotype. V usage is TRBV7-9 and J usage is TRBJ2-1; D is possibly TRBD1 (5 bases). Trimming took off 5 bases at V and 4 bases at J, with 15 bases between the two ends. CDR1 SEHNR and CDR2 FQNEAQ come from the germline V gene (reference sequence). The CDR3 loop spans 15 amino acids. The CDR3 nucleotides are TGTGCCAGCAGCACAGGAGAGCGCCTTTACAATGAGCAGTTCTTC. As protein: CASSTGERLYNEQFF.

The genes are TRBV6-5 and TRBJ2-7; TRBD2 aligns across 9 bases. The V and J ends lost 4 bases and 5 bases, in that order; junction bases with no gene match: 9. Germline V gives CDR1 MNHEY, CDR2 SVGAGI. This CDR3 comprises 15 residues. The chain's CDR3 is CASSCWREGGDEQYF. The CDR3 DNA reads TGTGCCAGCAGTTGCTGGCGGGAGGGCGGGGACGAGCAGTACTTC.

This clonotype was counted a few times. The CDR3 sequence is CAISESIAGESHNEQFF. CDR3 in DNA: TGTGCCATCAGTGAGTCCATAGCGGGAGAATCCCACAATGAGCAGTTCTTC. The chain uses TRBV10-3 and TRBJ2-1; 9 bases align to TRBD2. The length of the CDR3 is 17 residues. In germline, CDR1 is ENHRY, CDR2 SYGVKD. The J segment lost 5 bases and the V segment lost 0 bases, leaving 8 bases of the junction unmatched.

This clonotype was seen many times. The chain employs TRBV19 and TRBJ2-6; TRBD1 matches at 7 bases. CDR1 and CDR2 (germline): LNHDA, SQIVND (reference sequence). The CDR3 runs 17 residues. The junction had 5 bases not matched to a gene; V was cut back by 3 bases and J by 0 bases. The DNA of the CDR3 is TGTGCCAGTAGTATCTACGGGGACAGCTCTGGGGCCAACGTCCTGACTTTC. Its translation is CASSIYGDSSGANVLTF.

This clonotype came up a few times. J is TRBJ2-1 and V is TRBV28; D is unresolved. The CDR3 consists of 12 residues. Trimming removed 7 bases at V and 4 bases at J, with 8 bases between. CDR1 and CDR2 (germline): MDHEN, SYDVKM. The CDR3 DNA follows: TGTGCCAGCACCCATGGATACAATGAGCAGTTCTTC. Translating it yields CASTHGYNEQFF.

The rearrangement joins TRBV20-1 to TRBJ1-1; no clear D gene. The CDR3 has 13 amino acids. The V and J ends lost 2 bases and 3 bases respectively, with 10 bases between them. CDR1 and CDR2 from the germline V gene are DFQATT and SNEGSKA (reference sequence). CDR3 nucleotides: TGCAGTGCTAGAAAGGCCGGGGACACTGAAGCTTTCTTT. Encoded protein: CSARKAGDTEAFF.

This clonotype was counted many times. The rearrangement joins TRBV9 to TRBJ2-2; D is possibly TRBD1 (5 bases). V lost 4 bases and J 6 bases, leaving 13 bases between the germline ends. Germline V gene lookup returns CDR1 SGDLS and CDR2 YYNGEE. The CDR3 length is 14 residues. In nucleotides, the CDR3 is TGTGCCAGCAGCACCCTTCTAGGGGCCGGGGAGCTGTTTTTT. Its protein product is CASSTLLGAGELFF.

The rearrangement joins TRBV11-2 to TRBJ2-1; D possibly corresponds to TRBD2 (6 bases). There are 11 residues in the CDR3. Germline V CDR1 and CDR2: SGHAT, FQNNGV. The CDR3 sequence: CACGTYNEQFF. The CDR3 DNA reads TGTGCATGCGGGACCTACAATGAGCAGTTCTTC.

A few counts support this clonotype. V and J are TRBV24-1 and TRBJ2-1; no definite D call. The CDR3 is 15 residues long. Per germline, CDR1 KGHDR and CDR2 SFDVKD. Trimming stripped 5 bases from V and 6 bases from J, with 16 bases between. Here the CDR3 DNA reads TGTGCCACCAGTGCCAACTTCGAGAGAATCAATGAGCAGTTCTTC. Its translation is CATSANFERINEQFF.

For this clonotype: A junction end diverges from the germline sequence, so it may reflect a read error. The chain couples TRBV27 to TRBJ2-7; 8 bases fit TRBD2. Germline-derived CDR1 and CDR2 are MNHEY and SMNVEV (reference sequence). This CDR3 contains 14 residues. The CDR3 protein is CASFNLAGAYGQYF. In DNA form, the CDR3 reads TGTGCCAGCTTTAACCTAGCGGGCGCCTACGGGCAGTACTTC.

This clonotype was detected many times. The J gene is TRBJ1-5, the V gene TRBV10-3, with TRBD1 as a possible D gene (5 bases). Trimming stripped 2 bases from V and 5 bases from J, with 19 bases between. The CDR3 covers 17 residues. Germline lookup yields CDR1 ENHRY and CDR2 SYGVKD. Here the CDR3 DNA reads TGTGCCATCAGTGAGACCACAGGTGGCCCTGGGGATCAGCCCCAGCATTTT. Protein product: CAISETTGGPGDQPQHF.

Ten or more counts support this clonotype. This chain links TRBV12-3 or TRBV12-4 with TRBJ1-1, with D maybe TRBD1 (5 bases). The CDR3 has 12 amino acids. V lost 7 bases, J lost 4 bases, and 10 bases lay in between. CDR3 nucleotides: TGTGCCAGCATCCGGGGGGGCACTGAAGCTTTCTTT. It translates to CASIRGGTEAFF.

This rearrangement joins TRBV5-1 to TRBJ2-4; D is ambiguous. Germline V gene data show CDR1 as SGHRS and CDR2 as YFSETQ. The CDR3 has 14 residues. Trimming removed 0 bases at V and 5 bases at J, with 9 bases between. The CDR3 loop reads CASSLAQIENIQYF. The DNA for the CDR3 is TGCGCCAGCAGCTTGGCCCAAATAGAAAACATTCAGTACTTC.

This clonotype was seen at least ten times. V usage is TRBV4-3 and J usage is TRBJ1-5; D ambiguous. Deletions cut 3 bases from V and 9 bases from J, with 12 bases between. The CDR3 extends over 13 amino acids. Per germline, CDR1 LGHNA and CDR2 YSLEER. CDR3 sequence (DNA): TGCGCCAGCAGCCAGGACCGGGAATCGCCCCAGCATTTT. It yields the protein CASSQDRESPQHF.

This clonotype was counted at least ten times. This chain joins TRBV5-5 and TRBJ2-7; the match to TRBD2 covers 10 bases. Germline V lookup: CDR1 SGHKS, CDR2 YYEKEE (reference sequence). CDR3 size: 18 residues. Trimming took 4 bases from V and 4 from J; bases not matched to a gene: 17. The CDR3, as DNA: TGTGCCAGCAGCCAATCCGGGGCCGGGCTAGCGGGAGAGTACGAGCAGTACTTC. Translated: CASSQSGAGLAGEYEQYF.

V and J are TRBV19 and TRBJ1-5; no clear D gene. CDR3 size: 15 residues. The germline CDR1 and CDR2 sequences are LNHDA and SQIVND (reference sequence). Between the trimmed V and J ends, which lost 3 bases and 3 bases, there was a span of 12 bases. CDR3 region: CASSIPSFFNQPQHF. The CDR3 bases are TGTGCCAGTAGTATCCCTTCGTTTTTCAATCAGCCCCAGCATTTT.

As for this clonotype: Being one base from a much bigger clone, this may be a read error. The gene calls are TRBV15 and TRBJ1-6; D is unclear. The germline CDR1 and CDR2 sequences are LNHNV and YYDKDF (reference sequence). V dropped 1 base and J dropped 6 bases, with 13 bases sitting between them. This CDR3 comprises 16 residues. CDR3 residues: CATSRATHICNSPLHF. CDR3 nucleotides: TGTGCCACCAGCAGAGCTACACACATCTGTAATTCACCCCTCCACTTT.

The chain combines TRBV19 with TRBJ2-7; 9 bases line up with TRBD1. Germline V gene data show CDR1 as LNHDA and CDR2 as SQIVND (reference sequence). Trimming cost V 11 bases and J 2 bases; bases outside gene matches: 10. The CDR3 is 14 residues long. CDR3 in amino acids: CAGSPGQGPYEQYF. CDR3 coding DNA: TGTGCCGGTTCCCCGGGACAGGGACCCTACGAGCAGTACTTC.

This clonotype was counted only a few times. V gene TRBV20-1 combines with J gene TRBJ2-1; TRBD2 agrees at 13 bases. This CDR3 is built from 15 residues. The junction had 2 bases not matched to a gene; V was cut back by 3 bases and J by 3 bases. Germline loops: CDR1 DFQATT, CDR2 SNEGSKA (reference sequence). The DNA for the CDR3 is TGCAGTGCTAGCGGACTAGCGGGGGACTACAATGAGCAGTTCTTC. Amino acid sequence: CSASGLAGDYNEQFF.

This clonotype was seen ten or more times. CDR3 sequence reads: CASSQVGTSPLSSYNEQFF. DNA for the CDR3: TGTGCCAGCAGCCAAGTCGGGACTAGCCCTTTAAGCTCCTACAATGAGCAGTTCTTC. This chain connects TRBV4-2 to TRBJ2-1; 9 bases match TRBD2. Per the germline V gene, CDR1 is LGHNA and CDR2 is YNFKEQ. The CDR3 sequence is 19 residues long. J gave up 0 bases and V 1 base, and 10 bases lay outside the gene matches.

This clonotype was picked up a small number of times. The chain links TRBV24-1 to TRBJ1-2, with no clear D. V lost 0 bases, J lost 7 bases, and 11 bases lay in between. In germline, CDR1 is KGHDR, CDR2 SFDVKD. The CDR3 is 14 residues long. The CDR3 DNA reads TGTGCCACCAGTGATTTGCATTACGGGAGTGGCTACACCTTC. Its translation: CATSDLHYGSGYTF.

This clonotype was recorded many times. This rearrangement joins TRBV5-1 to TRBJ2-1, with no clear D. The length of the CDR3 is 13 residues. Germline assignment: CDR1 SGHRS and CDR2 YFSETQ. V was shortened by 0 bases and J by 10 bases, with 11 bases between the two germline ends. Here the CDR3 reads CASSLGSPTEQFF. CDR3 DNA: TGCGCCAGCAGCTTGGGTAGTCCCACCGAGCAGTTCTTC.

This clonotype was found many times. The chain joins TRBV7-9 to TRBJ2-2; possible D gene TRBD2, 5 bases. The V end lost 4 bases, the J end lost 0 bases, and 15 bases lay between the germline ends. This CDR3 is built from 17 residues. The germline CDR1 and CDR2 sequences are SEHNR and FQNEAQ (reference sequence). For the CDR3, the DNA is TGTGCCAGCAGCTCCCCGACGGGGAAACCGAACACCGGGGAGCTGTTTTTT. Translating gives CASSSPTGKPNTGELFF.

Only a few counts were recorded for this clonotype. The chain links TRBV30 to TRBJ2-1; 7 bases agree with TRBD1. V lost 8 bases, J lost 7 bases, and 11 bases stayed unmatched. The CDR3 runs to 13 residues. Germline CDR1 GTSNPN, CDR2 SVGIG (reference sequence). The DNA of the CDR3 is TGTGCCAGCTCGACAGGGTCCGGGAATGAGCAGTTCTTC. It specifies CASSTGSGNEQFF.

This clonotype has ten or more counts. The genes are TRBV10-3 and TRBJ2-7; the D gene is possibly TRBD1 (6 bases). The CDR3 is 16 amino acids. Germline lookup yields CDR1 ENHRY and CDR2 SYGVKD. V lost 3 bases and J lost 1, with 16 bases in between. CDR3 nucleotide sequence: TGTGCCATCAGTGACGACCCCCCGGGACAATCCTACGAGCAGTACTTC. Amino acid sequence: CAISDDPPGQSYEQYF.